The clone carrying this T cell receptor (beta chain) was detected ten times or more. As yet, its antigen is unknown. This entry is derived from a study of T cells after yellow fever vaccination. Findings of the study overall: Among all clonotypes, a small share was observed in both CD4 and CD8 compartments.

Germline CDR1 SEHNR, CDR2 FQNEAQ (reference sequence). V shed 2 bases, J shed 2 bases, and the junction held 3 bases outside the gene matches. The CDR3 is made up of 15 amino acids. TCRdb re-derived calls from the 5' RACE reads in MiXCR, one entry per CDR3 protein. The repertoire consists of about 510,000 distinct CDR3 sequences, with 20% to 25% occurring once and the leading ten covering approximately 16%. This chain links TRBV7-9 with TRBJ2-1; 7 bases agree with TRBD2. This specimen was PBMCs, taken roughly 20 days after the first yellow fever vaccination. This clonotype was obtained from a man younger than 35 who received the YFV17D yellow fever vaccine. The CDR3 region has the DNA TGTGCCAGCAGCTTATTCGCGGGGGCCTACAATGAGCAGTTCTTC. It is translated as CASSLFAGAYNEQFF.